A single sample is the source of the 29 T cell receptor beta chains below, sequenced in a study of Tregs in tolerant kidney transplant recipients. Sequencing used immunoSEQ multiplex PCR; TCRdb keeps in-frame clones, though not all of them. Here the sample spans 50,000 to 85,000 clones, more than 90% being singletons. The source was CD8+ T cells from blood, collected before the transplant. These receptors came from a human donor who received a combined kidney and bone marrow transplant.

This chain uses TRBV5-4 with TRBJ2-2; unclear D gene. Trimming pared 2 bases from V and 7 bases from J, leaving 3 bases between. Germline V gene lookup returns CDR1 SGHNT and CDR2 YYREEE (reference sequence). The CDR3 is 11 amino acids. CDR3 coding DNA: TGTGCCAGCAGCTTCGGCGGGGAGCTGTTTTTT. Protein sequence: CASSFGGELFF.

The chain combines TRBV28 with TRBJ2-2; maybe TRBD2 (6 bases). CDR1 is MDHEN, CDR2 SYDVKM, per germline. The CDR3 has 13 residues. The V end lost 8 bases, the J end lost 6 bases, and 13 bases lay between the germline ends. The CDR3 DNA is TGTGCCAGCTCGGGGGTGGTTGCCGGGGAGCTGTTTTTT. Translating gives CASSGVVAGELFF.

V is TRBV5-1 and J is TRBJ2-5, with 13 bases aligning to TRBD2. Per the germline V gene, CDR1 is SGHRS and CDR2 is YFSETQ. V shed 6 bases, J shed 2 bases, and the junction held 4 bases outside the gene matches. The CDR3 runs to 15 residues. Here the CDR3 DNA reads TGCGCCAGCACAGAGGGACTAGCGGGGCAAGAGACCCAGTACTTC. This encodes CASTEGLAGQETQYF.

This rearrangement joins TRBV5-1 to TRBJ2-3, with 15 positions matching TRBD2. This CDR3 is built from 17 residues. V shed 4 bases, J shed 3 bases, and the junction held 6 bases outside the gene matches. CDR1 is SGHRS, CDR2 YFSETQ, per germline. CDR3 sequence reads: CASSRGGTSGRTDTQYF. The CDR3 coding sequence is TGCGCCAGCAGCCGAGGAGGGACTAGCGGGAGGACAGATACGCAGTATTTT.

The gene calls are TRBV2 and TRBJ2-5, with a possible D match to TRBD2 (6 bases). V was pared by 7 bases and J by 11 bases, with 14 bases between. CDR1 and CDR2 from the germline V gene are SNHLY and FYNNEI. CDR3 length: 11 amino acids. The CDR3 DNA follows: TGTGCCAGCACCCCCCCCCGGGAGCAGTACTTC. Translating gives CASTPPREQYF.

The rearrangement uses TRBV29-1 and TRBJ2-1; possible D gene TRBD2, 6 bases. The V end lost 1 base, the J end lost 4 bases, and 11 bases lay between the germline ends. Germline-derived CDR1 and CDR2 are SQVTM and ANQGSEA. The CDR3 runs 14 residues. DNA of the CDR3: TGCAGCGTTGAAGGCGGGATTAAATACAATGAGCAGTTCTTC. This gives the protein CSVEGGIKYNEQFF.

This clone was recorded once. The V call is TRBV6-1, the J call TRBJ1-2; D is uncertain. Trimming cost V 3 bases and J 1 base, with 9 bases left between them. Germline CDR1 MNHNS, CDR2 SASEGT. This CDR3 has 14 residues. CDR3 in amino acids: CASSESYSNYGYTF. The CDR3 coding sequence is TGTGCCAGCAGTGAGAGTTACAGTAACTATGGCTACACCTTC.

The chain is built from TRBV7-2 and TRBJ2-7, with 9 bases aligning to TRBD1. Germline V lookup: CDR1 SGHTA, CDR2 FQGNSA. The junction had 6 bases not matched to a gene; V was cut back by 7 bases and J by 5 bases. CDR3 length: 13 residues. The DNA of the CDR3 is TGTGCCAGCACGAGGACAGGGGTCAACGAGCAGTACTTC. Translating gives CASTRTGVNEQYF.

The chain employs TRBV4-2 and TRBJ2-3; D call uncertain. This CDR3 has 16 amino acids. V was clipped by 0 bases and J by 0 bases, with 10 bases between them. Per germline, CDR1 LGHNA and CDR2 YNFKEQ. CDR3 DNA sequence: TGTGCCAGCAGCCAAGATAACGGCGGTAGCACAGATACGCAGTATTTT. It specifies CASSQDNGGSTDTQYF.

The J gene is TRBJ2-7, the V gene TRBV4-1; D call uncertain. The CDR3 loop spans 15 amino acids. Germline V gene lookup returns CDR1 MGHRA and CDR2 YSYEKL. Trimming shortened V by 1 base and J by 3 bases, and 13 bases separated the two germline ends. CDR3 loop: CASSQALSYGYEQYF. The CDR3 DNA is TGCGCCAGCAGCCAAGCTCTCAGTTATGGCTACGAGCAGTACTTC.

This clone was seen a handful of times. The rearrangement joins TRBV4-1 to TRBJ2-7; 7 bases are shared with TRBD2. The germline V gene encodes CDR1 MGHRA and CDR2 YSYEKL. J was trimmed by 5 bases and V by 0 bases; bases with no gene match: 7. The CDR3 is made up of 15 amino acids. The CDR3 coding sequence is TGCGCCAGCAGCCAAGATCGGGGGGTCTCGGACGAGCAGTACTTC. As protein: CASSQDRGVSDEQYF.

The chain carries TRBV6-1 and TRBJ2-7, with D possibly TRBD2 on 6 matching bases. Trimming stripped 1 base from V and 6 bases from J, with 16 bases between. The germline gives CDR1 MNHNS, CDR2 SASEGT. The CDR3 spans 15 residues. The DNA for the CDR3 is TGTGCCAGCAGTGAAGGACTAGTTGGGGCCTCCGAGCAGTACTTC. Translating gives CASSEGLVGASEQYF.

V and J are TRBV27 and TRBJ1-1, with TRBD1 as a possible D gene (5 bases). The germline gives CDR1 MNHEY, CDR2 SMNVEV (reference sequence). This CDR3 has 15 amino acids. V lost 9 bases to trimming and J lost 1 base, with 18 bases between them. CDR3 in amino acids: CASQDGVGPNTEAFF. The CDR3 DNA is TGTGCCAGTCAAGATGGGGTGGGGCCGAACACTGAAGCTTTCTTT.

The gene calls are TRBV7-6 and TRBJ1-1; TRBD1 aligns across 8 bases. The V gene end was trimmed by 2 bases and the J gene end by 1 base; junction bases not matched to a gene: 6. The CDR3 is 16 residues long. CDR1 and CDR2 from the germline V gene are SGHVS and FNYEAQ. CDR3 residues: CASSLLTGATNTEAFF. The CDR3, as DNA: TGTGCCAGCAGCTTATTGACAGGGGCTACGAACACTGAAGCTTTCTTT.

This chain links TRBV9 with TRBJ2-1; TRBD2 matches 14 bases. V lost 3 bases and J lost 5; bases outside the gene matches: 7. This CDR3 has 17 amino acids. Germline V gene data show CDR1 as SGDLS and CDR2 as YYNGEE. Here the CDR3 DNA reads TGTGCCAGCAGCGCACAGGGACTAGCGGGAGTTGACAATGAGCAGTTCTTC. Translating gives CASSAQGLAGVDNEQFF. The full variable domain, rest sourced from reference TRBV9 and TRBJ2-1, is DSGVTQTPKHLITATGQRVTLRCSPRSGDLSVYWYQQSLDQGLQFLIQYYNGEERAKGNILERFSAQQFPDLHSELNLSSLELGDSALYFCASSAQGLAGVDNEQFFGPGTRLTVL.

This chain uses TRBV13 with TRBJ1-1; D ambiguous. This CDR3 spans 14 amino acids. In germline, CDR1 is PRHDT, CDR2 FYEKMQ (reference sequence). V was clipped by 1 base and J by 5 bases, with 11 bases between them. The CDR3 loop reads CASSLVVQVTEAFF. CDR3 sequence (DNA): TGTGCCAGCAGCTTAGTAGTCCAGGTAACTGAAGCTTTCTTT.

CDR3 loop: CASSPGQSYEQYF. CDR3 in DNA: TGTGCCAGCAGCCCAGGACAGTCCTACGAGCAGTACTTC. V and J are TRBV5-6 and TRBJ2-7; weak D call: TRBD1 (6 bases). Per the germline V gene, CDR1 is SGHDT and CDR2 is YYEEEE. This CDR3 has 13 amino acids. The V end was cut by 4 bases, the J end by 1 base, with 9 bases between.

The chain links TRBV11-3 to TRBJ1-2; 7 bases agree with TRBD1. V was pared by 2 bases and J by 5 bases, with 11 bases of the junction left unmatched. The germline gives CDR1 SGHNT, CDR2 YENEEA. The CDR3 sequence is 16 residues long. The CDR3 bases are TGTGCCAGCAGCTTAAGAGGGACAGAGGTGGTATATGGCTACACCTTC. It specifies CASSLRGTEVVYGYTF.

V and J are TRBV6-1 and TRBJ2-7; 8 bases line up with TRBD2. CDR1 and CDR2 (germline): MNHNS, SASEGT. This CDR3 contains 16 residues. The junction had 5 bases not matched to a gene; V was cut back by 1 base and J by 0 bases. The chain's CDR3 is CASSEGPGTSSYEQYF. The CDR3 nucleotides are TGTGCCAGCAGTGAAGGTCCCGGGACTAGCTCCTACGAGCAGTACTTC.

In its sample, this clone was seen a few times. V gene TRBV6-5 combines with J gene TRBJ2-3; tentatively, D is TRBD2 (6 bases). CDR3 length: 14 amino acids. Germline V CDR1 and CDR2: MNHEY, SVGAGI. The ends were cut back, 7 bases at V and 2 bases at J, with 13 bases in the middle. In DNA, the CDR3 is TGTGCCAGCAACCCCAGGGAGGTCACAGATACGCAGTATTTT. As protein: CASNPREVTDTQYF.

This clone was seen a single time. The V and J genes are TRBV9 and TRBJ1-5, with 7 bases lining up with TRBD1. The CDR3 sequence is 14 residues long. CDR1 SGDLS and CDR2 YYNGEE come from the germline V gene. V dropped 3 bases and J dropped 3; count of bases not matched to a gene: 3. In DNA, the CDR3 is TGTGCCAGCAGCGCGGGACAGACCAATCAGCCCCAGCATTTT. Translated, it gives CASSAGQTNQPQHF.

This chain joins TRBV7-9 and TRBJ2-1; D might be TRBD1 (6 bases). The CDR3 totals 13 residues. The germline CDR1 and CDR2 sequences are SEHNR and FQNEAQ (reference sequence). Trimming removed 5 bases at V and 12 bases at J, with 17 bases between. CDR3 coding DNA: TGTGCCAGCAGCCCCACCTTCGACAGGCTGCAGTTCTTC. The encoded protein is CASSPTFDRLQFF.

The J gene is TRBJ2-7, the V gene TRBV13; 7 bases line up with TRBD1. The trim removed 8 bases at V and 5 bases at J, leaving 12 bases unmatched. Germline CDR1 and CDR2: PRHDT and FYEKMQ (reference sequence). This CDR3 has 14 residues. The CDR3 reads CASRGGQGVHEQYF. CDR3 nucleotide sequence: TGTGCCAGCCGAGGTGGCCAGGGGGTCCACGAGCAGTACTTC.

The chain has TRBV6-5 and TRBJ2-1, with 9 positions matching TRBD2. The V segment lost 2 bases and the J segment 3 bases; nucleotides outside the gene matches: 2. The length of the CDR3 is 15 residues. Germline V CDR1 and CDR2: MNHEY, SVGAGI. CDR3 loop: CASSYLAGFYNEQFF. CDR3 DNA: TGTGCCAGCAGTTACCTAGCGGGATTCTACAATGAGCAGTTCTTC.

The chain couples TRBV29-1 to TRBJ2-7, with D maybe TRBD2 (6 bases). Trimming took 3 bases from V and 2 from J, leaving 11 bases between them. This CDR3 spans 13 amino acids. The germline CDR1 and CDR2 sequences are SQVTM and ANQGSEA. CDR3 coding DNA: TGCAGCGTTGAGGTCAGGGAGGCCTACGAGCAGTACTTC. Amino acid sequence: CSVEVREAYEQYF.

The V gene is TRBV4-3, the J gene TRBJ2-3; no reliable D call. Germline lookup yields CDR1 LGHNA and CDR2 YSLEER. The CDR3 runs to 13 residues. Trimming stripped 0 bases from V and 3 bases from J, with 4 bases between. CDR3 sequence reads: CASSQDSTDTQYF. The CDR3 DNA reads as TGCGCCAGCAGCCAAGATTCAACAGATACGCAGTATTTT.

J is TRBJ2-7 and V is TRBV28; 7 nucleotides match TRBD2. V lost 5 bases and J lost 8; bases outside the gene matches: 6. CDR1 is MDHEN and CDR2 is SYDVKM in the germline V gene. There are 12 residues in the CDR3. The CDR3 here is CASSPPGGQQYF. In DNA form, the CDR3 reads TGTGCCAGCAGTCCTCCGGGAGGCCAGCAGTACTTC.

The chain uses TRBV19 and TRBJ2-7; 8 nucleotides line up with TRBD2. This CDR3 is built from 16 residues. With 7 bases clipped from V and 3 bases from J, the junction kept 14 bases outside the gene matches. Per germline, CDR1 LNHDA and CDR2 SQIVND (reference sequence). This CDR3 reads CASTAGGPGGRYEQYF. The CDR3 DNA is TGTGCCAGTACCGCGGGCGGCCCGGGAGGGCGCTACGAGCAGTACTTC. Looking up the rest from reference TRBV19 and TRBJ2-7 gives the full variable domain: DGGITQSPKYLFRKEGQNVTLSCEQNLNHDAMYWYRQDPGQGLRLIYYSQIVNDFQKGDIAEGYSVSREKKESFPLTVTSAQKNPTAFYLCASTAGGPGGRYEQYFGPGTRLTVT.

The chain couples TRBV4-2 to TRBJ1-2; unclear D gene. Germline assignment: CDR1 LGHNA and CDR2 YNFKEQ. CDR3 length: 17 amino acids. Trimming removed 0 bases from V and 7 bases from J, with 21 bases in between. The CDR3 is CASSQETPRPGGCGYTF. In DNA form, the CDR3 reads TGTGCCAGCAGCCAAGAGACCCCACGGCCGGGAGGCTGTGGCTACACCTTC.